The text below deals with one T cell receptor (beta chain). The ends were cut back, 3 bases at V and 10 bases at J, with 21 bases in the middle. Looked up from germline, CDR1 is LNHDA and CDR2 is SQIVND (reference sequence). The CDR3 consists of 15 residues. The sample is drawn from a study of cytotoxic CD8 clonotypes in ibrutinib-treated CLL. The assay was immunoSEQ multiplex PCR, and TCRdb's table has in-frame clones only and misses some. The sample has 150,000 or so clones; more than 80% are singletons. The receptor was isolated from a human donor with chronic lymphocytic leukemia. The material was PBMCs, obtained after 24 months of ibrutinib treatment. The J gene is TRBJ1-1, the V gene TRBV19, with D perhaps TRBD1 (5 bases). This CDR3 reads CASSIDQGGKGRAFF. The DNA for the CDR3 is TGTGCCAGTAGTATCGATCAGGGAGGGAAAGGAAGAGCTTTCTTT.